A single sample gave rise to the 32 T cell receptor beta chains below, sequenced in a study of T cells after yellow fever vaccination. Using its own MiXCR run on the 5' RACE reads, TCRdb lists one record per CDR3 protein. The data show more than 90,000 distinct CDR3 sequences, roughly 6.8% seen once. The sample in question was CD4+ T cells sorted from PBMCs, obtained more than 40 days after the first yellow fever vaccination. The receptors here all came from a man younger than 35 who received the YFV17D yellow fever vaccine.

In this sample, this clonotype turned up many times. This chain uses TRBV4-2 with TRBJ2-1; D is unresolved. The CDR3 is 14 residues long. The V gene's germline CDR1 is LGHNA and CDR2 YNFKEQ. V was cut by 1 base and J by 8 bases, with 12 bases left in between. The CDR3 protein is CASSQGLREYEQFF. The DNA of the CDR3 is TGTGCCAGCAGCCAAGGACTTCGAGAGTATGAGCAGTTCTTC.

The genes are TRBV12-3 or TRBV12-4 and TRBJ2-6; D perhaps matches TRBD1 (5 bases). The ends were cut back, 5 bases at V and 2 bases at J, with 16 bases in the middle. The length of the CDR3 is 17 residues. The DNA for the CDR3 is TGTGCCAGCAGTCCTGGGGCAGGGAAGGCTGGGGCCAACGTCCTGACTTTC. Translating it yields CASSPGAGKAGANVLTF.

This clonotype was found many times. This sequence joins TRBV25-1 and TRBJ2-2; 7 bases agree with TRBD1. This CDR3 contains 12 residues. Unmatched junction bases numbered 1, after V lost 5 bases and J lost 7 bases. Germline V gives CDR1 MGHDK, CDR2 SYGVNS. The DNA of the CDR3 is TGTGCCAGCAGTTGGGACAGCGGGGAGCTGTTTTTT. Residues: CASSWDSGELFF.

This clonotype was seen many times. The V call is TRBV20-1, the J call TRBJ1-3; 8 bases line up with TRBD1. This CDR3 contains 16 residues. Germline values: CDR1 DFQATT, CDR2 SNEGSKA (reference sequence). Trimming cost V 3 bases and J 2 bases; bases outside gene matches: 9. The CDR3 DNA follows: TGCAGTGCTAGGGAGCTCAGGGGGCATACTGGAAACACCATATATTTT. Protein: CSARELRGHTGNTIYF.

This clonotype was recorded many times. The CDR3 is CSARLQVGDEKLFF. As DNA, the CDR3 is TGCAGTGCTAGACTCCAGGTGGGAGATGAAAAACTGTTTTTT. The chain has TRBV20-1 and TRBJ1-4, with unresolved D. The CDR3 runs to 14 residues. The germline V gene has CDR1 DFQATT and CDR2 SNEGSKA (reference sequence). Trimming pared 2 bases from V and 6 bases from J, leaving 13 bases between.

The V and J genes are TRBV6-5 and TRBJ2-1; TRBD2 matches at 7 bases. V was clipped by 5 bases and J by 9 bases; unmatched bases: 16. This CDR3 is 16 amino acids long. Per the germline V gene, CDR1 is MNHEY and CDR2 is SVGAGI. The CDR3 coding sequence is TGTGCCAGCAGTCGCCAACCCCCATCAGCGGGGAGTGAGCAGTTCTTC. This sequence encodes CASSRQPPSAGSEQFF.

This clonotype was counted ten times or more. The chain is built from TRBV7-2 and TRBJ1-5; D is uncertain. Between the trimmed V and J ends, which lost 1 base and 4 bases, there was a span of 11 bases. Germline CDR1 SGHTA, CDR2 FQGNSA. This CDR3 spans 15 amino acids. The CDR3 DNA follows: TGTGCCAGCAGCTTAGTCTACAGCCCTAATCAGCCCCAGCATTTT. Its translation: CASSLVYSPNQPQHF.

This clonotype was counted many times. The chain couples TRBV7-2 to TRBJ2-1, with 9 bases that match TRBD2. Germline-derived CDR1 and CDR2 are SGHTA and FQGNSA. The CDR3 sequence is 14 residues long. With V trimmed by 1 base and J by 15 bases, 10 bases remained unmatched. The CDR3 loop reads CASSLVRTSVGWFF. CDR3 coding DNA: TGTGCCAGCAGCTTAGTCCGGACTAGCGTCGGTTGGTTCTTC.

This clonotype was found many times. This rearrangement joins TRBV20-1 to TRBJ2-3; TRBD2 is a possible D gene (6 bases). The CDR3 is 16 amino acids. V lost 3 bases and J lost 0, with 16 bases in between. Per germline, CDR1 DFQATT and CDR2 SNEGSKA (reference sequence). CDR3 DNA: TGCAGTGCTAGGTCGGGCGGGGAGGCGAGCACAGATACGCAGTATTTT. Protein: CSARSGGEASTDTQYF.

The sample holds many counts of this clonotype. The chain joins TRBV4-3 to TRBJ2-3, with D possibly being TRBD2 (6 bases). The germline V and J ends were trimmed by 3 bases and 4 bases, with 23 bases remaining between them. From germline, CDR1 is LGHNA and CDR2 YSLEER. The CDR3 contains 18 residues. Here the CDR3 DNA reads TGCGCCAGCAGCCAGGGTGGAGGGCCGCCAGGGATCGCAGATACGCAGTATTTT. Translating it yields CASSQGGGPPGIADTQYF.

This clonotype was counted many times. The chain employs TRBV20-1 and TRBJ2-1, with 12 bases matching TRBD2. With V trimmed by 0 bases and J by 10 bases, 7 bases remained unmatched. Germline loops: CDR1 DFQATT, CDR2 SNEGSKA (reference sequence). CDR3 length equals 15 residues. As DNA, the CDR3 is TGCAGTGCTAGAGATCGTCTAGCGGGGGGGAAAGAGCAGTTCTTC. Protein sequence: CSARDRLAGGKEQFF.

A word on this clonotype: A much larger clone lies a single base off, so this may be a read error. The chain carries TRBV11-2 and TRBJ2-1; D may match TRBD1 or TRBD2 (5 bases each). Germline V CDR1 and CDR2: SGHAT, FQNNGV. There are 12 residues in the CDR3. CDR3 in DNA: TGTGCCAGCAGCTTCGGGGCGGGTGAGCGGTTCTTC. It is translated as CASSFGAGERFF. The variable domain in full, with the rest retrieved from reference TRBV11-2 and TRBJ2-1, is EAGVAQSPRYKIIEKRQSVAFWCNPISGHATLYWYQQILGQGPKLLIQFQNNGVVDDSQLPKDRFSAERLKGVDSTLKIQPAKLEDSAVYLCASSFGAGERFFGPGTRLTVL.

The chain recombines TRBV6-1 with TRBJ2-2; D may match TRBD1 or TRBD2 (5 bases each). The CDR3 contains 15 residues. Trimming removed 5 bases at V and 5 bases at J, with 15 bases between. From germline, CDR1 is MNHNS and CDR2 SASEGT. The CDR3 is CASSTSPRGTGELFF. The CDR3 DNA sequence: TGTGCCAGCAGTACGTCCCCGAGGGGAACCGGGGAGCTGTTTTTT.

This clonotype was counted ten times or more. This chain joins TRBV7-2 and TRBJ2-3, with 8 positions matching TRBD2. J gave up 4 bases and V 1 base, and 4 bases lay outside the gene matches. The CDR3 consists of 15 residues. CDR1 is SGHTA and CDR2 is FQGNSA in the germline V gene. The CDR3, as DNA: TGTGCCAGCAGCTTAGTGGCGGGGGGCCCAGATACGCAGTATTTT. This gives the protein CASSLVAGGPDTQYF.

This clonotype was recorded many times. V and J are TRBV7-9 and TRBJ2-5; D might be TRBD2 (5 bases). CDR3 length: 14 residues. Trimming pared 1 base from V and 4 bases from J, leaving 10 bases between. Germline V CDR1 and CDR2: SEHNR, FQNEAQ (reference sequence). In nucleotides, the CDR3 is TGTGCCAGCAGCTTAGGAGGGTTCCCAGAGACCCAGTACTTC. This encodes CASSLGGFPETQYF.

Ten or more counts support this clonotype. The CDR3 coding sequence is TGTGCCAGCAGTTCCCCCATCCGGGGAGATATGAACACTGAAGCTTTCTTT. This sequence encodes CASSSPIRGDMNTEAFF. The J gene is TRBJ1-1, the V gene TRBV6-4; unclear D gene. The CDR3 is 17 amino acids. Between the trimmed V and J ends, which lost 5 bases and 0 bases, there was a span of 19 bases. CDR1 is MRHNA and CDR2 is SNTAGT in the germline V gene.

This clonotype was recorded many times. The rearrangement joins TRBV12-3 or TRBV12-4 to TRBJ2-7, with D tentatively TRBD2 (5 bases). V was pared by 2 bases and J by 6 bases, with 8 bases between. This CDR3 has 12 residues. Here the CDR3 reads CASSLLGGEQYV. The CDR3 DNA follows: TGTGCCAGCAGTTTACTTGGAGGCGAGCAGTACGTC.

This clonotype was detected ten times or more. The chain couples TRBV13 to TRBJ2-3; D may be TRBD2 (6 bases). Trimming removed 5 bases from V and 5 bases from J, with 14 bases in between. CDR3 length equals 14 residues. Germline lookup yields CDR1 PRHDT and CDR2 FYEKMQ (reference sequence). The CDR3 DNA sequence: TGTGCCAGCAGCCCCCGGGGGAGCTTAGATACGCAGTATTTT. Translated: CASSPRGSLDTQYF. The entire variable domain, with the rest obtained from reference TRBV13 and TRBJ2-3, is as follows: AAGVIQSPRHLIKEKRETATLKCYPIPRHDTVYWYQQGPGQDPQFLISFYEKMQSDKGSIPDRFSAQQFSDYHSELNMSSLELGDSALYFCASSPRGSLDTQYFGPGTRLTVL.

The sample holds many counts of this clonotype. This sequence joins TRBV4-3 and TRBJ1-2, with D tentatively TRBD1 (6 bases). Germline lookup yields CDR1 LGHNA and CDR2 YSLEER. CDR3 length equals 16 residues. V was cut by 0 bases and J by 0 bases, with 11 bases left in between. This CDR3 reads CASSQEEGQANYGYTF. CDR3 bases: TGCGCCAGCAGCCAAGAGGAGGGACAAGCTAACTATGGCTACACCTTC.

This clonotype was observed many times. The chain employs TRBV5-4 and TRBJ1-4, with 11 bases aligning to TRBD1. The CDR3 spans 16 residues. Looked up from germline, CDR1 is SGHNT and CDR2 is YYREEE (reference sequence). V shed 3 bases, J shed 5 bases, and the junction held 6 bases outside the gene matches. As DNA, the CDR3 is TGTGCCAGCAGCTCCATGGACAGGGGGCCCAATGAAAAACTGTTTTTT. Encoded protein: CASSSMDRGPNEKLFF.

This clonotype was observed a few times. J is TRBJ1-1 and V is TRBV12-3 or TRBV12-4; no reliable D call. Trimming pared 7 bases from V and 5 bases from J, leaving 14 bases between. CDR3 length: 13 amino acids. The CDR3 sequence: CASTNFGVTEAFF. CDR3 DNA sequence: TGTGCCAGCACAAATTTCGGGGTGACTGAAGCTTTCTTT.

Many counts were recorded for this clonotype. The gene calls are TRBV7-2 and TRBJ2-7; 10 bases match TRBD1. V lost 9 bases and J lost 6; bases outside the gene matches: 11. The CDR3 is 14 amino acids. In germline, CDR1 is SGHTA, CDR2 FQGNSA. The CDR3 loop is CASSSYGTGVEQYF. In DNA form, the CDR3 reads TGTGCCAGTTCTTCCTACGGGACAGGGGTCGAGCAGTACTTC.

In this sample, this clonotype turned up many times. The rearrangement uses TRBV27 and TRBJ1-6; D remains ambiguous. V dropped 4 bases and J dropped 10 bases, with 14 bases sitting between them. Germline values: CDR1 MNHEY, CDR2 SMNVEV (reference sequence). The CDR3 is 14 amino acids. This chain's CDR3 is CASSYYYPRSPLHF. In DNA form, the CDR3 reads TGTGCCAGCAGTTACTATTATCCCCGGTCACCCCTCCACTTT.

This clonotype was detected ten times or more. The chain uses TRBV6-1 and TRBJ2-3; D gene uncertain. The V gene lost 6 bases and the J gene lost 3 bases, with 16 bases spanning the gap. The germline CDR1 and CDR2 sequences are MNHNS and SASEGT. The CDR3 totals 15 residues. The CDR3: CASRLGPTSTDTQYF. The DNA of the CDR3 is TGTGCCAGCAGGCTCGGCCCTACCTCGACAGATACGCAGTATTTT.

This clonotype was seen ten or more times. CDR3 coding DNA: TGCAGTGCTAGCATAGGGTACCGCAATGAGCAGTTCTTC. Translated, it gives CSASIGYRNEQFF. This chain joins TRBV20-1 and TRBJ2-1; D remains unclear. Trimming shortened V by 3 bases and J by 6 bases, and 12 bases separated the two germline ends. Germline V gene data show CDR1 as DFQATT and CDR2 as SNEGSKA (reference sequence). The CDR3 runs 13 residues.

This clonotype was recorded many times. The rearrangement joins TRBV29-1 to TRBJ2-7; 7 nucleotides line up with TRBD2. The germline V gene has CDR1 SQVTM and CDR2 ANQGSEA. V lost 4 bases, J lost 6 bases, and 9 bases stayed unmatched. The CDR3 length is 13 residues. CDR3 sequence: CSVVHRRGVEQYV. The CDR3, as DNA: TGCAGCGTTGTTCACCGCCGGGGGGTCGAGCAGTACGTC.

This clonotype was picked up many times. The chain is built from TRBV18 and TRBJ1-1; D remains unclear. The CDR3 consists of 10 residues. The germline CDR1 and CDR2 sequences are KGHSH and LQKENI. Trimming took off 4 bases at V and 5 bases at J, with 2 bases between the two ends. This CDR3 is CASSRTEAFF. CDR3 DNA sequence: TGTGCCAGCTCACGGACTGAAGCTTTCTTT. Based on the CDR3 plus reference TRBV18 and TRBJ1-1, the full variable domain is NAGVMQNPRHLVRRRGQEARLRCSPMKGHSHVYWYRQLPEEGLKFMVYLQKENIIDESGMPKERFSAEFPKEGPSILRIQQVVRGDSAAYFCASSRTEAFFGQGTRLTVV.

This clonotype has just a few counts. The rearrangement joins TRBV5-4 to TRBJ2-5; 8 nucleotides agree with TRBD2. The CDR3 is 13 residues long. Germline loops: CDR1 SGHNT, CDR2 YYREEE (reference sequence). Trimming took 5 bases from V and 5 from J; bases not matched to a gene: 5. The CDR3 loop reads CASRREREETQYF. The CDR3 DNA is TGTGCCAGCAGACGGGAGCGGGAGGAGACCCAGTACTTC.

This clonotype appeared many times. The chain is built from TRBV20-1 and TRBJ2-5, with D hard to call. V lost 0 bases and J 5 bases, leaving 10 bases between the germline ends. The germline CDR1 and CDR2 sequences are DFQATT and SNEGSKA (reference sequence). CDR3 size: 13 residues. The chain's CDR3 is CSARDRIPETQYF. The CDR3 nucleotides are TGCAGTGCTAGAGATCGGATCCCGGAGACCCAGTACTTC.

The table lists this clonotype with many counts. The rearrangement joins TRBV18 to TRBJ2-1; 9 nucleotides align to TRBD2. Germline V gene sequence: CDR1 KGHSH, CDR2 LQKENI. This CDR3 is built from 17 residues. Trimming cost V 3 bases and J 3 bases; bases outside gene matches: 9. The CDR3 loop reads CASSPQERGALYNEQFF. The CDR3 DNA sequence: TGTGCCAGCTCACCCCAGGAGCGGGGGGCCCTCTACAATGAGCAGTTCTTC.

Ten or more counts support this clonotype. The genes are TRBV6-2 or TRBV6-3 and TRBJ2-7; D is tentatively TRBD1 or TRBD2 (5 bases each). Germline V gene lookup returns CDR1 MNHEY and CDR2 SVGEGT. V was shortened by 2 bases and J by 2 bases, with 16 bases between the two germline ends. The CDR3 is 16 amino acids. The CDR3 protein is CASSYERGAIAYEQYV. CDR3 DNA: TGTGCCAGCAGTTACGAACGAGGGGCCATAGCCTACGAGCAGTACGTC.

This clonotype was recorded at least ten times. The chain combines TRBV7-8 with TRBJ1-5, with D hard to call. The CDR3 is made up of 13 amino acids. Trimming left V 1 base short and J 7 bases short, with 8 bases between. Germline V gene lookup returns CDR1 SGHVS and CDR2 FQNEAQ. In DNA, the CDR3 is TGTGCCAGCAGCTTAGTCGATTACCAGCCCCAGCATTTT. This sequence encodes CASSLVDYQPQHF.